This T cell receptor beta chain stems from a study of T cells after yellow fever vaccination. Background on the study: Fractions of limited cellularity were prepared by means of SMART-Seq v4 Ultra Low Input.

TCRdb itself ran the 5' RACE reads through MiXCR, one entry per CDR3 protein. Among approximately 130,000 distinct CDR3 sequences, 12% to 15% were seen once, and the ten largest hold 35% to 45%. This CDR3 is 16 amino acids long. V gave up 4 bases and J gave up 1 base; unmatched junction bases: 6. Germline values: CDR1 SGHDN, CDR2 FVKESK. On this clonotype: Its specificity is unknown.

Overall study findings and caveats: Contaminating bulk clonotypes could be abundant in FACS-sorted repertoires. Most primary-vaccination clones recurred post-booster (around 95% CD4, more than 85% CD8). Peak timing came faster in the weaker secondary response, day 5 versus 15.

The chain couples TRBV14 to TRBJ2-5; 10 bases are a match to TRBD1. This material consisted of CD8+ T cells sorted from PBMCs, taken 5 days after the yellow fever booster vaccination. The receptor was isolated from a man between 18 and 29 years old who received the YFV17D yellow fever vaccine. As DNA, the CDR3 is TGTGCCAGCAGCCCCCCGGGACAGGGGACCCAAGAGACCCAGTACTTC. Encoded protein: CASSPPGQGTQETQYF.